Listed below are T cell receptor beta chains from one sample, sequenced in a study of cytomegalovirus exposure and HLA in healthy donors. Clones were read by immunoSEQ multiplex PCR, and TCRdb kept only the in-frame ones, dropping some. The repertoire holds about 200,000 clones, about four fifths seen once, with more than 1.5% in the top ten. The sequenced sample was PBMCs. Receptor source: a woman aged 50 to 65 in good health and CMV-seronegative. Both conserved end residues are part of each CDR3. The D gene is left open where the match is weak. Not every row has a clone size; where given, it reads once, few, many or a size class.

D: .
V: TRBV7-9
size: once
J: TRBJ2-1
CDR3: CASSLPDSGIYNEQFF
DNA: TGTGCCAGCAGCCTCCCGGACAGCGGCATCTACAATGAGCAGTTCTTC

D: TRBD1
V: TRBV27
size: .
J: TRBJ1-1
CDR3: CASSVDRGDTEAFF
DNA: TGTGCCAGCAGTGTAGACAGGGGTGACACTGAAGCTTTCTTT

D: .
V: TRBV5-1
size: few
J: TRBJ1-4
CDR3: CASSGQPNEKLFF
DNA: TGCGCCAGCTCCGGACAGCCCAATGAAAAACTGTTTTTT

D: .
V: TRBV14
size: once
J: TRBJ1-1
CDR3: CASSQVGRGEAFF
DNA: TGTGCCAGCAGCCAGGTAGGGCGGGGAGAAGCTTTCTTT

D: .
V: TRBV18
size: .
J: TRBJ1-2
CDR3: CASSTGQPRANYGYTF
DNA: TGTGCCAGCTCAACGGGTCAGCCCCGAGCTAACTATGGCTACACCTTC

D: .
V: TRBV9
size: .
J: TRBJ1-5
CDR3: CASSVGERQPQHF
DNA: TGTGCCAGCAGCGTAGGAGAGCGGCAGCCCCAGCATTTT

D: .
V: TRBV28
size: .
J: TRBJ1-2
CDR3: CASSSWGGNYGYTF
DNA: TGTGCCAGCAGTTCCTGGGGGGGTAACTATGGCTACACCTTC

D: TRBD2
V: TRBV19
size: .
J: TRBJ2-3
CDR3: CASMLAGSGDTQYF
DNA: TGTGCCAGTATGTTAGCGGGAAGTGGGGATACGCAGTATTTT

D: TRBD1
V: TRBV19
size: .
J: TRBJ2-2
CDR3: CASSPRTGAGTGELFF
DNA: TGTGCCAGTAGCCCACGCACAGGGGCGGGCACCGGGGAGCTGTTTTTT

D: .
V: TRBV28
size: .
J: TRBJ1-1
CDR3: CASSPRLTLNTEAFF
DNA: TGTGCCAGCAGTCCCCGGTTGACACTGAACACTGAAGCTTTCTTT

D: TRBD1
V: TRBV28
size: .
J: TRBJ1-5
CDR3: CASRPGTVRNQPQHF
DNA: TGTGCCAGCAGACCCGGGACAGTAAGAAATCAGCCCCAGCATTTT

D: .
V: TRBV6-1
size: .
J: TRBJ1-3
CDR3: CASSEAGAGNTIYF
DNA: TGTGCCAGCAGTGAAGCAGGAGCTGGAAACACCATATATTTT

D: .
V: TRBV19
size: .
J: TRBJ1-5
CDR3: CASSMADNQPQHF
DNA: TGTGCCAGTAGTATGGCAGACAATCAGCCCCAGCATTTT

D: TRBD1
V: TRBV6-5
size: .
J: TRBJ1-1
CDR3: CASSIGTAQDTEAFF
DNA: TGTGCCAGCAGTATTGGGACAGCTCAAGACACTGAAGCTTTCTTT

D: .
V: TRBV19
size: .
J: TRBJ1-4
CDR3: CASSIGRMTTEKLFF
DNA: TGTGCCAGTAGTATAGGACGGATGACAACTGAAAAACTGTTTTTT

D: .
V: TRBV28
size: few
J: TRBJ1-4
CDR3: CASSLSTGTRLFF
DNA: TGTGCCAGCAGTTTATCCACAGGGACAAGACTGTTTTTT

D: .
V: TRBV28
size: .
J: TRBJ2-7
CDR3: CASSLSTGLHEQYF
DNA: TGTGCCAGCAGTTTAAGCACAGGGCTCCACGAGCAGTACTTC

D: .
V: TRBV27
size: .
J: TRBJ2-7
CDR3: CASSSGGFGGSREQYF
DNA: TGTGCCAGCAGTTCAGGGGGGTTTGGGGGGTCGCGCGAGCAGTACTTC

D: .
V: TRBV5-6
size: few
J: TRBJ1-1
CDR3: CASSRRSEAFF
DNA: TGTGCCAGCAGCAGGCGGAGTGAAGCTTTCTTT

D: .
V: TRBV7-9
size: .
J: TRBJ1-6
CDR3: CSSSHPRAPLHF
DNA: TGTTCCAGCAGCCATCCGCGGGCACCCCTCCACTTT

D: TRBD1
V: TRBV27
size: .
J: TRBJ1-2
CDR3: CASSQGQGYGYTF
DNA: TGTGCCAGCAGCCAGGGACAGGGGTATGGCTACACCTTC

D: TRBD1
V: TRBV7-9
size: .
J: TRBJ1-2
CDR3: CASSLVGTGDGYTF
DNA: TGTGCCAGCAGCTTAGTTGGGACAGGGGATGGCTACACCTTC

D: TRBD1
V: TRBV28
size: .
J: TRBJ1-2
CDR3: CASSLEAGGRRGYTF
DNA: TGTGCCAGCAGTTTGGAGGCAGGGGGCCGGAGGGGCTACACCTTC

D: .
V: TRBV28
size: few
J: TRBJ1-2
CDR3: CASSFQGTNYGYTF
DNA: TGTGCCAGCAGTTTCCAGGGCACTAACTATGGCTACACCTTC

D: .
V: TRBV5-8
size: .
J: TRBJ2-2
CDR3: CASSLGFIGDPGELFF
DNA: TGTGCCAGCAGCTTGGGCTTTATCGGGGATCCCGGGGAGCTGTTTTTT

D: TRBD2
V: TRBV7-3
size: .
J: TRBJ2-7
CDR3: CASSSVGGDEQYF
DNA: TGTGCCAGCAGCTCCGTTGGGGGGGACGAGCAGTACTTC

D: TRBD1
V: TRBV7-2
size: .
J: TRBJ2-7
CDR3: CATGQGTLSYEQYF
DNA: TGTGCCACGGGACAGGGGACACTCTCCTACGAGCAGTACTTC

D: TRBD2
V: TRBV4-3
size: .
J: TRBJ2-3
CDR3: CASSQHRTSGGPGTQYF
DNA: TGCGCCAGCAGCCAACACCGTACTAGCGGAGGTCCAGGCACGCAGTATTTT

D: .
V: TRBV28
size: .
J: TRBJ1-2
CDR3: CASSLITKVVQANYGYTF
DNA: TGTGCCAGCAGTTTAATCACCAAGGTTGTCCAGGCTAACTATGGCTACACCTTC

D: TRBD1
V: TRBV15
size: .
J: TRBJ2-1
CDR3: CATSRRGTGVEQFF
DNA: TGTGCCACCAGCAGGAGGGGCACAGGGGTTGAGCAGTTCTTC

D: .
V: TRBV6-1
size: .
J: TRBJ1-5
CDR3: CASSEDMSGTFNQPQHF
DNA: TGTGCCAGCAGTGAAGACATGAGTGGGACTTTTAATCAGCCCCAGCATTTT

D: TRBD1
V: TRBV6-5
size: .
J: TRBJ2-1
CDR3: CASSYPGDRVLNEQFF
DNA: TGTGCCAGCAGTTACCCCGGGGACAGGGTCTTGAATGAGCAGTTCTTC

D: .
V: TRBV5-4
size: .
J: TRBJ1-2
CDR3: CASSLDFVANYGYTF
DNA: TGTGCCAGCAGCTTGGACTTCGTAGCTAACTATGGCTACACCTTC

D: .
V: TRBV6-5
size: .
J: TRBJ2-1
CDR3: CASSKGGNEQFF
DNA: TGTGCCAGCAGCAAAGGAGGGAATGAGCAGTTCTTC

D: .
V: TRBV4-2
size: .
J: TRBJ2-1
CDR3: CASSLNRNEQFF
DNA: TGTGCCAGCAGCCTAAATCGGAATGAGCAGTTCTTC

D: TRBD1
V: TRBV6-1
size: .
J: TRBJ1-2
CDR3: CASSVTRTGGDGYTF
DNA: TGTGCCAGCAGTGTAACCCGGACAGGGGGCGATGGCTACACCTTC

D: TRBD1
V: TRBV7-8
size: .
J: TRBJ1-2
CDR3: CASSGAEVWGQGMYSGYTF
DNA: TGTGCCAGCAGCGGAGCAGAAGTGTGGGGACAGGGGATGTACTCTGGCTACACCTTC

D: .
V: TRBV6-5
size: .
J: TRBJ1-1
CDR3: CASRDGGGDTEAFF
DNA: TGTGCCAGCAGGGATGGAGGAGGTGACACTGAAGCTTTCTTT

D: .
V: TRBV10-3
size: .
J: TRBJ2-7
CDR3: CAISQQGYEQYF
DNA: TGTGCCATCAGCCAACAGGGATACGAGCAGTACTTC

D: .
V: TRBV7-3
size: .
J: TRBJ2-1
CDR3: CASGSGYNEQFF
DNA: TGTGCCAGCGGATCGGGGTACAATGAGCAGTTCTTC

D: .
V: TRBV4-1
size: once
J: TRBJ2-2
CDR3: CASSQVSQRAPTGELFF
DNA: TGCGCCAGCAGCCAAGTGAGCCAGCGGGCGCCCACCGGGGAGCTGTTTTTT

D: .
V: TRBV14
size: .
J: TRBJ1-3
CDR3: CASSQGTVSGNTIYF
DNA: TGTGCCAGCAGCCAAGGTACAGTCTCTGGAAACACCATATATTTT

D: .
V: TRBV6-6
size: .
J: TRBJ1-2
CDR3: CASSPPGVRDYGYTF
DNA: TGTGCCAGCAGTCCCCCAGGGGTTCGCGACTATGGCTACACCTTC

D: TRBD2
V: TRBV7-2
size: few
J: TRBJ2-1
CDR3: CASSPAGGDPAEQFF
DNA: TGTGCCAGCAGCCCCGCCGGGGGGGACCCAGCTGAGCAGTTCTTC

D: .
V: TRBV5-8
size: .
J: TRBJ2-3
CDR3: CASSLGERRITDTQYF
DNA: TGTGCCAGCAGCTTGGGAGAAAGGCGGATCACAGATACGCAGTATTTT

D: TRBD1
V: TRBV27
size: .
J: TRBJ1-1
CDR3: CASSLSPTGGRTEAFF
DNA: TGTGCCAGCAGTTTATCTCCGACAGGGGGCAGGACTGAAGCTTTCTTT

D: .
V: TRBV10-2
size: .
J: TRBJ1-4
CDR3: CASSPEGATNEKLFF
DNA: TGCGCCAGCAGCCCGGAGGGTGCGACTAATGAAAAACTGTTTTTT

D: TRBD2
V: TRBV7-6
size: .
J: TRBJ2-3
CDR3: CASSLTSGTPHTQYF
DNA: TGTGCCAGCAGCTTGACTAGCGGAACCCCACATACGCAGTATTTT

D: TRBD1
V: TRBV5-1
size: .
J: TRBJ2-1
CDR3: CASSAWDSSYNEQFF
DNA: TGCGCCAGCAGCGCTTGGGACAGTTCCTACAATGAGCAGTTCTTC

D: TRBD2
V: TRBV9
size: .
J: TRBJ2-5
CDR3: CASSAEREERGETQYF
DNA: TGTGCCAGCAGCGCCGAACGGGAGGAGCGTGGAGAGACCCAGTACTTC

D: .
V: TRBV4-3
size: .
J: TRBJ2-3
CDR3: CASSQQARDTQYF
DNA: TGCGCCAGCAGCCAGCAAGCCCGAGATACGCAGTATTTT

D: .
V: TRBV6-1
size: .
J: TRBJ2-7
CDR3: CASSHRETYEQYF
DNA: TGTGCCAGCAGTCACAGGGAAACCTACGAGCAGTACTTC

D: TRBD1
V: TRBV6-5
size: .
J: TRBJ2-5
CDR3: CASSYGAGGLTQYF
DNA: TGTGCCAGCAGTTATGGTGCAGGGGGCTTGACCCAGTACTTC

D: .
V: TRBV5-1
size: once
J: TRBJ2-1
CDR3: CASSFDGVSYNEQFF
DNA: TGCGCCAGCAGCTTCGACGGGGTCTCCTACAATGAGCAGTTCTTC

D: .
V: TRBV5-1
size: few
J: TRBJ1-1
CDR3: CASVRGGANTEAFF
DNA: TGCGCCAGCGTCCGGGGAGGTGCGAACACTGAAGCTTTCTTT

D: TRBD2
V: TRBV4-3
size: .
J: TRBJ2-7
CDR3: CASSQGLAYEQYF
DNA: TGCGCCAGCAGCCAGGGACTAGCGTACGAGCAGTACTTC

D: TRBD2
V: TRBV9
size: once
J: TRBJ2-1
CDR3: CASSSSSGRSTYNEQFF
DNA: TGTGCCAGCAGCTCATCTAGCGGGAGGAGCACCTACAATGAGCAGTTCTTC